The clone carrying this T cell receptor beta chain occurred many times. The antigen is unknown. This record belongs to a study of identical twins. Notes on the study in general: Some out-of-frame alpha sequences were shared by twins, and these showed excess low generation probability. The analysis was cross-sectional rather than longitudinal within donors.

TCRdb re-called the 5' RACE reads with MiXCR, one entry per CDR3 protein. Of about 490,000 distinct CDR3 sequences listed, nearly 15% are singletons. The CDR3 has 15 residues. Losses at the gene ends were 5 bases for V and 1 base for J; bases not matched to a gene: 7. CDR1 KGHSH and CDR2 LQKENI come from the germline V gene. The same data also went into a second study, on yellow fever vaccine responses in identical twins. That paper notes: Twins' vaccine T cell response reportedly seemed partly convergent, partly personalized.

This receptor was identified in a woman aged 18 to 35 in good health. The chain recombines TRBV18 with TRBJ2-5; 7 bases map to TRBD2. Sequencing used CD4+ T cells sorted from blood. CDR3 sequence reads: CASSTRAGLQETQYF. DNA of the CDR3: TGTGCCAGCTCAACAAGAGCGGGACTCCAAGAGACCCAGTACTTC.